This TCR beta chain emerged from a study of blood T cell repertoires in COVID-19. The overall study: In each case, the material was cDNA or gDNA derived from T cells, B-cell-depleted T cells, or PBMCs.

Assay used: immunoSEQ multiplex PCR; TCRdb lists only in-frame clones, some missing. The sample holds roughly 310,000 clones; over 85% are singletons and the top ten take approximately 2.5%. The study recruited people aged roughly 18 to 100 years across approximately 23 US areas. Participant-reported clinical history was the basis for cohort assignment. Donors in Cohort 3 counted as recovered after two negative PCRs, clearance, or symptom resolution. The J segment lost 2 bases and the V segment lost 3 bases, leaving 7 bases of the junction unmatched. CDR1 and CDR2 (germline): SNHLY, FYNNEI. This CDR3 has 16 residues.

Sequenced input: PBMCs or T cells enriched from blood (not recorded which). The sequence was collected from a man in his sixties who had recovered from COVID-19. This rearrangement joins TRBV2 to TRBJ2-1, with 7 bases that match TRBD2. CDR3 coding DNA: TGTGCCAGCAGTGATGCCGGGGGGAAGGCCTACAATGAGCAGTTCTTC. Amino acid sequence: CASSDAGGKAYNEQFF.